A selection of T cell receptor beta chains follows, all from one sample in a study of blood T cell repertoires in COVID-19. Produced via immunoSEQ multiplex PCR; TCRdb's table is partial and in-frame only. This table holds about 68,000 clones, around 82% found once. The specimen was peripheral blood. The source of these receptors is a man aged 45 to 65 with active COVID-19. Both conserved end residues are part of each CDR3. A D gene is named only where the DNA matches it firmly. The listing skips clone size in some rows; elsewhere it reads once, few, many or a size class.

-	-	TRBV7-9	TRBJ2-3	TGTGCCAGCAGCTTAGGCCGGGGGTGGAGCACAGATACGCAGTATTTT	CASSLGRGWSTDTQYF
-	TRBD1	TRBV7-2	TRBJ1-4	TGTGCCAGCAGCTTAGGAGGGGGCTCTACTAATGAAAAACTGTTTTTT	CASSLGGGSTNEKLFF
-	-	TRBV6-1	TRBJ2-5	TGTGCCAGCAGTGAGACGACAGACCAAGAGACCCAGTACTTC	CASSETTDQETQYF
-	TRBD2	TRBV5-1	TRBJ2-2	TGCGCCAGCAGCCTAGCGGACACCGGGGAGCTGTTTTTT	CASSLADTGELFF
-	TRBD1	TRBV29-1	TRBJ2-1	TGCAGCGCCCAGGGGGCGAGCTCCTACAATGAGCAGTTCTTC	CSAQGASSYNEQFF
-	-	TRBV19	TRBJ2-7	TGTGCCAGTAGTATAGCAGGTGGCTACGAGCAGTACTTC	CASSIAGGYEQYF
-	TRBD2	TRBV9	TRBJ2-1	TGTGCCAGCAGCGTAGGCGGGGGGGCATACAATGAGCAGTTCTTC	CASSVGGGAYNEQFF
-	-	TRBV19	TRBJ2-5	TGTGCCAGTAGTAAGGGGATACTGGGGGAGACCCAGTACTTC	CASSKGILGETQYF
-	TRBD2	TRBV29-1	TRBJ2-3	TGCAGCCTAGTACTAGCGACCACAGATACGCAGTATTTT	CSLVLATTDTQYF
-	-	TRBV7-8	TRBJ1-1	TGTGCCAGCGGCCGAGGTTTCTCTGAAGCTTTCTTT	CASGRGFSEAFF
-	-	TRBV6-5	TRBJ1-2	TGTGCCAGCACACAGGGCGGATATGGCTACACCTTC	CASTQGGYGYTF
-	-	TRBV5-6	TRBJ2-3	TGTGCCAGCAGCTTGGTTCGGCAGGGAAAAGCAGATACGCAGTATTTT	CASSLVRQGKADTQYF
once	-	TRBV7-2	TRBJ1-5	TGTGCCAGCAGCATCGAAGGGGGTCTCAATCAGCCCCAGCATTTT	CASSIEGGLNQPQHF
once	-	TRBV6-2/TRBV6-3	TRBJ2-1	TGTGCCAGCAGTCCCCAACCCGGCGGCAATGAGCAGTTCTTC	CASSPQPGGNEQFF
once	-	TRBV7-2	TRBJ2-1	TGTGCCAGCAGCTTCGACAGTTACAATGAGCAGTTCTTC	CASSFDSYNEQFF
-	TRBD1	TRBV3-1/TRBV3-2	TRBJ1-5	TGTGCCAGCAGCCCCGGGGCGGGACAGATCAATCAGCCCCAGCATTTT	CASSPGAGQINQPQHF
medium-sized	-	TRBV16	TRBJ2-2	TGTGCCAGCAGCCAAGGAGAGGATCCCGGGGAGCTGTTTTTT	CASSQGEDPGELFF
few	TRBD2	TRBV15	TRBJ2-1	TGTGCCACCAGCAGAGCTAGCGGGAATGAGCAGTTCTTC	CATSRASGNEQFF
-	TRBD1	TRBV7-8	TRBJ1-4	TGTGCCAGCAGCTTTACTGACAGGGGATCTAATGAAAAACTGTTTTTT	CASSFTDRGSNEKLFF
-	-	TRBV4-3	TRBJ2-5	TGCGCCAGCAGCCAACGTGTGGGGGGGCAGACCCAGTACTTC	CASSQRVGGQTQYF
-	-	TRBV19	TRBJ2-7	TGTGCCAGTAGTGCCCCCGGGACACACTCCTACGAGCAGTACTTC	CASSAPGTHSYEQYF
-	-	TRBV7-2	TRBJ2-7	TGTGCCAGCAGCTTAGCCACACAGTACGAGCAGTACTTC	CASSLATQYEQYF
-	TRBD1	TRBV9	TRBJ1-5	TGTGCCAGCAGCGTCGGACAGGGGGTAAATCAGCCCCAGCATTTT	CASSVGQGVNQPQHF
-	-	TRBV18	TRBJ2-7	TGTGCCAGCTCACCAATTCCCTCCCCACAGGGCTACGAGCAGTACTTC	CASSPIPSPQGYEQYF